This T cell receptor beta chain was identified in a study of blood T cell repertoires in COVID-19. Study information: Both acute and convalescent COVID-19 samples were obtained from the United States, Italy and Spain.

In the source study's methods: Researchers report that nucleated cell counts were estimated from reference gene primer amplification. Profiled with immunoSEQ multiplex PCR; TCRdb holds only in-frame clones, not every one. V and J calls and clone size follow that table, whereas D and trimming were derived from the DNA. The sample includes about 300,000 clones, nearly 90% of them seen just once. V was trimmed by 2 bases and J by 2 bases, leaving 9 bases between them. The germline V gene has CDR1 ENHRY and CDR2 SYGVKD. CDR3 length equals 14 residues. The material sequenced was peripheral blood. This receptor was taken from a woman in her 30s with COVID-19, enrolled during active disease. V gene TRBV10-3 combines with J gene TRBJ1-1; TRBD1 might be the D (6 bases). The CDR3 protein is CAISERGGNTEAFF. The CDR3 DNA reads TGTGCCATCAGTGAGAGGGGGGGAAACACTGAAGCTTTCTTT.